Presented here are 15 T cell receptor beta chains from one specimen sequenced in a study of T cell responses to AZD1222 COVID-19 vaccine. Sequencing was performed with immunoSEQ multiplex PCR; in TCRdb, only in-frame clones are kept and a portion is missing. Among 100,000 to 150,000 clones listed, 89% were seen once. The sequencing here drew on peripheral blood, taken on day 0 of AZD1222 vaccination. Every receptor here comes from an adult in good health.

J is TRBJ2-2 and V is TRBV18, with 7 bases identical to TRBD1. V shed 6 bases and J 7 bases; nucleotides not matched to a gene: 11. This CDR3 has 15 residues. Germline lookup yields CDR1 KGHSH and CDR2 LQKENI. The CDR3 DNA reads TGTGCCAGCTCGTCGACAGGGCTCCCAAGCGGGGAGCTGTTTTTT. This translates into CASSSTGLPSGELFF.

The chain has TRBV5-4 and TRBJ1-1, with TRBD1 as a possible D gene (5 bases). Germline CDR1 is SGHNT and CDR2 is YYREEE (reference sequence). The CDR3 is made up of 14 amino acids. With 4 bases removed from V and 1 base from J, the gap between germline ends came to 11 bases. CDR3 sequence reads: CASSPLGGNTEAFF. The CDR3 coding sequence is TGTGCCAGCAGCCCCCTCGGGGGGAACACTGAAGCTTTCTTT.

This rearrangement joins TRBV29-1 to TRBJ2-7; possibly TRBD2 for D (6 bases). Trimming took 5 bases from V and 5 from J, leaving 22 bases between them. Germline CDR1 SQVTM, CDR2 ANQGSEA. CDR3 length equals 15 residues. Written as DNA, the CDR3 is TGCAGCGTTAGTATCCGTGGGACGGGGGATCACGAGCAGTACTTC. Amino acid sequence: CSVSIRGTGDHEQYF.

The V and J genes are TRBV5-4 and TRBJ2-1, with D possibly matching TRBD1 (6 bases). The CDR3 spans 14 residues. The V end was cut by 6 bases, the J end by 4 bases, with 14 bases between. Germline CDR1 is SGHNT and CDR2 is YYREEE (reference sequence). The DNA for the CDR3 is TGTGCCAGCAATCATGAGGGGGAGTACAATGAGCAGTTCTTC. The encoded protein is CASNHEGEYNEQFF.

The rearrangement links TRBV19 to TRBJ1-2, with D possibly matching TRBD1 (5 bases). Per germline, CDR1 LNHDA and CDR2 SQIVND (reference sequence). CDR3 length equals 15 residues. V lost 4 bases, J lost 0 bases, and 12 bases lay in between. The CDR3 is CASSRPEGPNYGYTF. Written as DNA, the CDR3 is TGTGCCAGTAGTAGACCCGAGGGGCCTAACTATGGCTACACCTTC.

The chain is built from TRBV19 and TRBJ2-1; TRBD1 aligns across 7 bases. Trimming removed 6 bases from V and 6 bases from J; junction bases left unmatched: 5. Germline V gene sequence: CDR1 LNHDA, CDR2 SQIVND (reference sequence). The CDR3 contains 13 residues. CDR3 sequence (DNA): TGTGCCAGTAGCGAAGGGACAGTCAATGAGCAGTTCTTC. The encoded protein is CASSEGTVNEQFF.

J is TRBJ2-3 and V is TRBV6-4, with TRBD2 as a possible D gene (5 bases). V lost 4 bases to trimming and J lost 3 bases, with 14 bases between them. The CDR3 is 15 residues long. CDR1 MRHNA and CDR2 SNTAGT come from the germline V gene. The CDR3 region has the DNA TGTGCCAGCAGTGCGGGCGGAGGTGAGACAGATACGCAGTATTTT. Translating it yields CASSAGGGETDTQYF.

V gene TRBV7-9 combines with J gene TRBJ2-1, with 8 bases lining up with TRBD2. J lost 6 bases, V lost 3 bases, and 7 bases had no gene match. The CDR3 has 15 residues. The germline gives CDR1 SEHNR, CDR2 FQNEAQ (reference sequence). CDR3: CASSFPGLGSNEQFF. Here the CDR3 DNA reads TGTGCCAGCAGCTTTCCGGGACTAGGATCCAATGAGCAGTTCTTC.

V usage is TRBV19 and J usage is TRBJ2-5; the match to TRBD2 covers 7 bases. The germline V gene encodes CDR1 LNHDA and CDR2 SQIVND (reference sequence). The length of the CDR3 is 15 residues. Trimming removed 1 base from V and 5 bases from J; junction bases left unmatched: 7. The CDR3 coding sequence is TGTGCCAGTAGTATAGTTGGCGGGAGCCGTGAGACCCAGTACTTC. Amino acid sequence: CASSIVGGSRETQYF.

This chain joins TRBV21-1 and TRBJ1-5; the D call of TRBD1 is as the table states it, not checked on the DNA. TRBV21-1 is marked as a pseudogene. This CDR3 has 15 residues. As DNA, the CDR3 is TGTGCCAGCAGCAAAGTCCACAGCTGCAATCAGCCCCAGCATTTT. This translates into CASSKVHSCNQPQHF.

This clone was recorded only once. V usage is TRBV9 and J usage is TRBJ1-3; D possibly corresponds to TRBD1 (5 bases). Germline CDR1 reads SGDLS; CDR2 reads YYNGEE. This CDR3 is 16 amino acids long. V was pared by 0 bases and J by 0 bases, with 10 bases between. In DNA form, the CDR3 reads TGTGCCAGCAGCGTAGCTGACAGAATCTCTGGAAACACCATATATTTT. This gives the protein CASSVADRISGNTIYF.

J is TRBJ1-1 and V is TRBV4-1; no reliable D call. The CDR3 runs 14 residues. Germline V CDR1 and CDR2: MGHRA, YSYEKL. Between the trimmed V and J ends, which lost 3 bases and 4 bases, there was a span of 12 bases. CDR3 amino acids: CASSQEPGVTEAFF. The CDR3 coding sequence is TGCGCCAGCAGCCAGGAACCTGGGGTCACTGAAGCTTTCTTT.

The J gene is TRBJ1-2, the V gene TRBV27; tentatively, D is TRBD1 (5 bases). The CDR3 has 13 residues. Germline values: CDR1 MNHEY, CDR2 SMNVEV (reference sequence). V lost 2 bases and J lost 1, with 5 bases in between. The CDR3, as DNA: TGTGCCAGCAGTTTACAGGGTAACTATGGCTACACCTTC. This encodes CASSLQGNYGYTF.

The chain employs TRBV25-1 and TRBJ1-1; D might be TRBD1 (5 bases). This CDR3 spans 13 amino acids. Deletions cut 10 bases from V and 9 bases from J, with 21 bases between. CDR1 is MGHDK and CDR2 is SYGVNS in the germline V gene. Written as DNA, the CDR3 is TGTGCCACCGGGGGTCCTGGTCGGGAGAAAGCTTTCTTT. The encoded protein is CATGGPGREKAFF.

The V call is TRBV6-2 or TRBV6-3, the J call TRBJ2-7, with D possibly matching TRBD1 (5 bases). The CDR3 is made up of 13 amino acids. V dropped 7 bases and J dropped 2 bases, with 12 bases sitting between them. From germline, CDR1 is MNHEY and CDR2 SVGEGT. The CDR3 loop reads CASTPGRTYEQYF. The CDR3 bases are TGTGCCAGCACCCCAGGGCGGACCTACGAGCAGTACTTC.